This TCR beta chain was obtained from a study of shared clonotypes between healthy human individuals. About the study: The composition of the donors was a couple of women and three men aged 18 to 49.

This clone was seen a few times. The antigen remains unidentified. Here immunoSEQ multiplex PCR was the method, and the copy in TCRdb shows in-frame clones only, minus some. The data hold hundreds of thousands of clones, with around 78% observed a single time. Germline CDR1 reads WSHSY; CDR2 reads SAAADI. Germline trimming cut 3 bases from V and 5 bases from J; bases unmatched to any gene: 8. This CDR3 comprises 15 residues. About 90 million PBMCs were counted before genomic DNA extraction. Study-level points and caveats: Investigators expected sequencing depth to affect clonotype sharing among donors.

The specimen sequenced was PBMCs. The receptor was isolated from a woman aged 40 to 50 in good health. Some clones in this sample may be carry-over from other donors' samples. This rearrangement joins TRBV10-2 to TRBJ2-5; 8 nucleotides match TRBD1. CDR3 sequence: CASSEPGTGNETQYF. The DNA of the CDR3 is TGCGCCAGCAGTGAACCCGGGACAGGTAACGAGACCCAGTACTTC.